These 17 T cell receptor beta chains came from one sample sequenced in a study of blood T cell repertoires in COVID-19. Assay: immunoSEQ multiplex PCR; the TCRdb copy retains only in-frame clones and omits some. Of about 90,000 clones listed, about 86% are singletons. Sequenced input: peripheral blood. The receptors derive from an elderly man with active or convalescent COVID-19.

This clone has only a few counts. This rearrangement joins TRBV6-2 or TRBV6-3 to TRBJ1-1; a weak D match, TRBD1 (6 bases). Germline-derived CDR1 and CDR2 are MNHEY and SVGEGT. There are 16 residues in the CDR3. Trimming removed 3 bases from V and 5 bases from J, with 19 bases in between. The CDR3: CASSYRRGGDVTEAFF. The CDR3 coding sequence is TGTGCCAGCAGTTATCGCAGGGGCGGAGATGTGACTGAAGCTTTCTTT.

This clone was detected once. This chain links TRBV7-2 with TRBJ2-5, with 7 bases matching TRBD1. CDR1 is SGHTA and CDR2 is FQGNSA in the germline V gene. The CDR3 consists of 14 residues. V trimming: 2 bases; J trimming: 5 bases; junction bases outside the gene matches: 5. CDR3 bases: TGTGCCAGCAGCTTACAACAGGGGTTGGAGACCCAGTACTTC. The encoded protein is CASSLQQGLETQYF.

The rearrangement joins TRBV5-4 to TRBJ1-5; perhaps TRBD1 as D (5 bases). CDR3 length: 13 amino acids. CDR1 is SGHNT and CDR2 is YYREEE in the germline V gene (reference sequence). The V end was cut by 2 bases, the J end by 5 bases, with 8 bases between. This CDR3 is CASSFGGDQPQHF. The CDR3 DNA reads TGTGCCAGCAGCTTTGGGGGGGATCAGCCCCAGCATTTT.

This CDR3 is CASSLIPGGVETQYF. CDR3 in DNA: TGTGCCAGCAGCTTAATTCCAGGGGGCGTTGAGACCCAGTACTTC. V is TRBV7-2 and J is TRBJ2-5; 8 bases are shared with TRBD1. CDR3 length: 15 residues. Germline values: CDR1 SGHTA, CDR2 FQGNSA. Losses at the gene ends were 2 bases for V and 5 bases for J; bases not matched to a gene: 7.

This chain's CDR3 is CASSQGQGYGYTF. The DNA for the CDR3 is TGTGCCAGCAGCCAAGGACAGGGCTATGGCTACACCTTC. This rearrangement joins TRBV4-2 to TRBJ1-2; 7 positions match TRBD1. The CDR3 extends over 13 amino acids. Trimming cost V 1 base and J 4 bases; bases outside gene matches: 0. CDR1 LGHNA and CDR2 YNFKEQ come from the germline V gene.

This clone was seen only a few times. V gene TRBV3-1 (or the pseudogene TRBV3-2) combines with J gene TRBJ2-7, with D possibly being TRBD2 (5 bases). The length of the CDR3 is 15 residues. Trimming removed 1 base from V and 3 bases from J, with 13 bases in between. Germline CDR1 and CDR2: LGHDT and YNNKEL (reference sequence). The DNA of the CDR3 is TGTGCCAGCAGCCAAGGAAATACGGGGAGCTACGAGCAGTACTTC. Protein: CASSQGNTGSYEQYF.

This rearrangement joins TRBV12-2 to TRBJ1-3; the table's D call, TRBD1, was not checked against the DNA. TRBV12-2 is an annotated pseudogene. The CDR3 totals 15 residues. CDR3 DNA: TGTGCAAGTCGCCAGGGGGAACGCGCTGGAAACACCATATATTTT. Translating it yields CASRQGERAGNTIYF.

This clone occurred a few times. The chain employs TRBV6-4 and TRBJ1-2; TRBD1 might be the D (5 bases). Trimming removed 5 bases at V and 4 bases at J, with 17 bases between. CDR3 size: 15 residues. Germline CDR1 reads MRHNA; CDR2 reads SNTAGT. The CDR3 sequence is CASSPGGGASYGYTF. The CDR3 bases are TGTGCCAGCAGTCCAGGCGGAGGGGCATCCTATGGCTACACCTTC.

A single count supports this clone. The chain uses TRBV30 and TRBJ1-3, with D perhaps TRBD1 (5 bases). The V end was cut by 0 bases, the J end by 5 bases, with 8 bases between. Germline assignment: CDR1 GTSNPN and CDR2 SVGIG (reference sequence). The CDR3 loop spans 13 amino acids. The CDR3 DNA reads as TGTGCCTGGAGTGTTGGACAAAGAAACACCATATATTTT. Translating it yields CAWSVGQRNTIYF.

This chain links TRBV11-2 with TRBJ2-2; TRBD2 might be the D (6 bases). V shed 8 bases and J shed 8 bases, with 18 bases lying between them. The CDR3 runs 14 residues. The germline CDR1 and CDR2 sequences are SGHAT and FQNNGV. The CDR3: CASSSEGLSGELFF. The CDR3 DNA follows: TGTGCCAGCTCTTCGGAGGGCCTCTCGGGGGAGCTGTTTTTT.

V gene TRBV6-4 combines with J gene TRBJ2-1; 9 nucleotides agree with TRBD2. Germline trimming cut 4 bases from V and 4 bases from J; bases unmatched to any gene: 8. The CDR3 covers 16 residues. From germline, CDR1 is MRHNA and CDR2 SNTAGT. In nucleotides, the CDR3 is TGTGCCAGCAGTGGCCCGGGACTAGCTTTTTACAATGAGCAGTTCTTC. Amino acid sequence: CASSGPGLAFYNEQFF.

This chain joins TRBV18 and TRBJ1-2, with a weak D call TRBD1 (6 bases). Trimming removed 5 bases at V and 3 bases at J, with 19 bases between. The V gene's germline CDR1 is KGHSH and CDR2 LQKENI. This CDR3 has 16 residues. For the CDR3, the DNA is TGTGCCAGCTCAGAGATGTGGGGGCGCGTCGACTATGGCTACACCTTC. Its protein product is CASSEMWGRVDYGYTF.

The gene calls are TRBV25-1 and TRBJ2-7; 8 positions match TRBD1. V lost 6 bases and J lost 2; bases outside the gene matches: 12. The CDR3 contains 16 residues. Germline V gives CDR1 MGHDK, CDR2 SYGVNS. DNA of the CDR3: TGTGCCAGCAGGGCCAGGGGGCCGTCCAAGACCTACGAGCAGTACTTC. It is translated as CASRARGPSKTYEQYF.

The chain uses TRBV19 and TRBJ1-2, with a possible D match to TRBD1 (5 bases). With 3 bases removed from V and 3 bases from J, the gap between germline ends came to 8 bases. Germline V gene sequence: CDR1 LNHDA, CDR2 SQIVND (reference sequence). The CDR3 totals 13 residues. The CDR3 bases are TGTGCCAGTAGTATTCAGGGTTACTATGGCTACACCTTC. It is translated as CASSIQGYYGYTF.

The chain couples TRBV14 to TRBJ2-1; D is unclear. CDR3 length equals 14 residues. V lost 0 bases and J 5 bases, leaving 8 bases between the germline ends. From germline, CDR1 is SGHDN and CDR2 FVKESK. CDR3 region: CASSQDSTHNEQFF. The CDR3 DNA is TGTGCCAGCAGCCAAGATAGTACTCACAATGAGCAGTTCTTC.

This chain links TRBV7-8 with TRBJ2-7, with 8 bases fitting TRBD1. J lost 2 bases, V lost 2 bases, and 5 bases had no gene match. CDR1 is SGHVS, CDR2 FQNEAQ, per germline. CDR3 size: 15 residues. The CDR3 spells CASSLIQGATYEQYF. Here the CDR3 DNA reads TGTGCCAGCAGCTTAATCCAGGGGGCCACCTACGAGCAGTACTTC. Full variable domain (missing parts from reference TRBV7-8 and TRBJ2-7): GAGVSQSPRYKVAKRGQDVALRCDPISGHVSLFWYQQALGQGPEFLTYFQNEAQLDKSGLPSDRFFAERPEGSVSTLKIQRTQQEDSAVYLCASSLIQGATYEQYFGPGTRLTVT.

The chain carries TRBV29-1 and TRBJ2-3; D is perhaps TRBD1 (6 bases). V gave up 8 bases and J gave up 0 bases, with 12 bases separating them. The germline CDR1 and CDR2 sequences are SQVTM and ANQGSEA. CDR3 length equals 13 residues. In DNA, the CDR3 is TGCAGCCTTCGACAGGCTAGCACAGATACGCAGTATTTT. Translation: CSLRQASTDTQYF.